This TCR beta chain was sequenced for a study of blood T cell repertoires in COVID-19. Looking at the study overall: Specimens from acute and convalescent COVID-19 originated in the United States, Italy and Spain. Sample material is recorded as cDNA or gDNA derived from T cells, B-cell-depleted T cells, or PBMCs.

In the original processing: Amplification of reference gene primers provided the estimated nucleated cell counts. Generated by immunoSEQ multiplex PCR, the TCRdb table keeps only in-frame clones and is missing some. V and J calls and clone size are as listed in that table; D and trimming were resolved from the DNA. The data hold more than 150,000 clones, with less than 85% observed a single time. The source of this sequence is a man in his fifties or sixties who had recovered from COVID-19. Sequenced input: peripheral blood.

The CDR3 loop reads CASSAGGLVDEQYF. CDR3 sequence (DNA): TGTGCCAGCAGCGCCGGGGGACTAGTCGACGAGCAGTACTTC. The chain combines TRBV9 with TRBJ2-7; TRBD2 aligns across 8 bases. V was clipped by 3 bases and J by 5 bases; unmatched bases: 7. CDR3 size: 14 residues. Germline lookup yields CDR1 SGDLS and CDR2 YYNGEE.